The 16 T cell receptor beta chains presented below share a single source sample, sequenced in a study of T cells in Graves' hyperthyroidism and ophthalmopathy. TCR beta CDR3 region amplification was performed from RNA transcripts. HTBI primers drove first-round RT-PCR of the TCR CDR3. TCRdb passed the multiplex PCR reads through MiXCR, listing each CDR3 protein once. The sample yields around 490,000 distinct CDR3 sequences, just under 20% seen once. The sample consisted of blood. The receptors shown here come from a middle-aged man with Graves' ophthalmopathy.

Notes on this clonotype: A read error may be the cause here, since a much bigger clone is one base away. The gene calls are TRBV3-2 and TRBJ2-5; the tabulated D call, TRBD2, remains unverified against the DNA. TRBV3-2 is a pseudogene segment. The CDR3 sequence is 16 residues long. CDR3 sequence (DNA): TGTGCCAGCAGCCAAGGGAAGTGGGAGGGCTCACGAACCCAGTACTTC. Encoded protein: CASSQGKWEGSRTQYF.

This clonotype has ten or more counts. This chain uses TRBV3-1 with TRBJ2-3, with D possibly called TRBD1 or TRBD2 (5 bases each). Germline values: CDR1 LGHDT, CDR2 YNNKEL (reference sequence). Trimming pared 1 base from V and 6 bases from J, leaving 8 bases between. The CDR3 covers 13 residues. The CDR3 protein is CASSQVGTDTQYF. As DNA, the CDR3 is TGTGCCAGCAGCCAAGTTGGGACCGATACGCAGTATTTT.

This clonotype was detected ten times or more. V gene TRBV27 combines with J gene TRBJ2-7, with 12 bases that match TRBD2. The germline V gene has CDR1 MNHEY and CDR2 SMNVEV (reference sequence). The CDR3 sequence is 17 residues long. With V trimmed by 5 bases and J by 3 bases, 11 bases remained unmatched. The CDR3 loop reads CASSAPGRLAGDYEQYF. The CDR3 DNA reads TGTGCCAGCAGTGCCCCCGGTAGACTAGCGGGAGACTACGAGCAGTACTTC.

The CDR3 is CASSLREKNTEAFF. CDR3 sequence (DNA): TGTGCCAGCAGTTTAAGGGAGAAGAACACTGAAGCTTTCTTT. The chain recombines TRBV27 with TRBJ1-1; D is ambiguous. Germline lookup yields CDR1 MNHEY and CDR2 SMNVEV (reference sequence). The V gene lost 2 bases and the J gene lost 1 base, with 8 bases spanning the gap. The CDR3 length is 14 residues.

This clonotype was detected ten times or more. V gene TRBV12-3 or TRBV12-4 combines with J gene TRBJ1-5; D remains unclear. The V and J ends lost 5 bases and 10 bases respectively, with 12 bases between them. The CDR3 covers 12 residues. The DNA for the CDR3 is TGTGCCAGCAGTCGTCTTGATGCCCCCCAGCATTTT. Amino acid sequence: CASSRLDAPQHF.

This clonotype was recorded at least ten times. The J gene is TRBJ1-2, the V gene TRBV3-1; TRBD1 agrees at 8 bases. V lost 4 bases, J lost 7 bases, and 14 bases stayed unmatched. The CDR3 totals 16 residues. Germline V gene sequence: CDR1 LGHDT, CDR2 YNNKEL (reference sequence). CDR3 protein: CASSRQDRVGLSGYTF. DNA for the CDR3: TGTGCCAGCAGCCGACAGGACAGGGTAGGCCTCAGTGGCTACACCTTC.

The chain has TRBV20-1 and TRBJ2-4, with 8 positions matching TRBD2. This CDR3 is 16 amino acids long. The germline V gene encodes CDR1 DFQATT and CDR2 SNEGSKA (reference sequence). In DNA form, the CDR3 reads TGCAGCCAACTAGCGGACCAGTCCCTAGCCAAAAACATTCAGTACTTC. As protein: CSQLADQSLAKNIQYF.

This clonotype was counted between two and nine times. The genes are TRBV6-1 and TRBJ2-3, with a tentative D call TRBD1 (5 bases). Germline V gene lookup returns CDR1 MNHNS and CDR2 SASEGT. The CDR3 totals 14 residues. Trimming removed 9 bases at V and 5 bases at J, with 18 bases between. The CDR3 sequence: CASSDIKKGDTQYF. In nucleotides, the CDR3 is TGTGCCAGTTCGGACATCAAAAAGGGAGATACGCAGTATTTT.

The chain carries TRBV7-9 and TRBJ2-5; 11 bases are a match to TRBD2. Germline assignment: CDR1 SEHNR and CDR2 FQNEAQ (reference sequence). V shed 5 bases and J 5 bases; nucleotides not matched to a gene: 13. There are 17 residues in the CDR3. In DNA, the CDR3 is TGTGCCAGCAGCCCAGCCATTAGCGGGAGGGCCGGGGAGACCCAGTACTTC. It specifies CASSPAISGRAGETQYF.

About this clonotype: Just one base apart from a much larger clone, this may be a read error. V usage is TRBV28 and J usage is TRBJ1-1; D is undetermined. CDR1 and CDR2 (germline): MDHEN, SYDVKM. This CDR3 is built from 12 residues. Trimming cost V 6 bases and J 8 bases, with 13 bases left between them. In nucleotides, the CDR3 is TGTGCCAGCAGAGTCACTCGTCGGGAAGCTTTCTTT. This translates into CASRVTRREAFF.

The chain carries TRBV10-3 and TRBJ2-1, with TRBD2 identical over 9 bases. In germline, CDR1 is ENHRY, CDR2 SYGVKD. V lost 10 bases, J lost 7 bases, and 2 bases stayed unmatched. The CDR3 length is 11 residues. The CDR3 spells CASGGGNEQFF. In DNA form, the CDR3 reads TGTGCCAGCGGGGGGGGGAATGAGCAGTTCTTC.

The table lists this clonotype with a few counts. This chain joins TRBV19 and TRBJ1-5; 8 nucleotides line up with TRBD1. V lost 6 bases, J lost 5 bases, and 9 bases stayed unmatched. Germline loops: CDR1 LNHDA, CDR2 SQIVND (reference sequence). The CDR3 spans 15 residues. The CDR3 region is CASRTTGAVHQPQHF. The CDR3 nucleotides read TGTGCCAGTAGAACGACAGGGGCCGTGCATCAGCCCCAGCATTTT.

There are a few counts of this clonotype. The chain couples TRBV6-2 or TRBV6-3 to TRBJ1-4, with a tentative D call TRBD1 (6 bases). Trimming shortened V by 6 bases and J by 5 bases, and 7 bases separated the two germline ends. This CDR3 comprises 12 residues. CDR1 and CDR2 from the germline V gene are MNHEY and SVGEGT. CDR3 coding DNA: TGTGCCAGCAGACAGGGCAATGAAAAACTGTTTTTT. This translates into CASRQGNEKLFF.

This chain links TRBV5-8 with TRBJ2-3; D tentatively fits TRBD1 or TRBD2 (5 bases each). Germline CDR1 and CDR2: SGHTS and YDEGEE. V dropped 0 bases and J dropped 4 bases, with 12 bases sitting between them. This CDR3 has 15 residues. CDR3 protein: CASSLVGGGSDTQYF. DNA for the CDR3: TGTGCCAGCAGCTTGGTTGGGGGTGGCTCAGATACGCAGTATTTT.

This clonotype has ten or more counts. The chain couples TRBV28 to TRBJ2-1; 7 nucleotides align to TRBD1. The CDR3 has 13 amino acids. The J segment lost 12 bases and the V segment lost 2 bases, leaving 7 bases of the junction unmatched. CDR1 is MDHEN, CDR2 SYDVKM, per germline. The CDR3 loop is CASSLTTGQMQFF. The DNA for the CDR3 is TGTGCCAGCAGTTTAACCACGGGACAGATGCAGTTCTTC.

This clonotype showed up just a few times. CDR3 sequence reads: CASSPGGATTYGYTF. The DNA of the CDR3 is TGTGCCAGCAGCCCGGGGGGGGCCACAACCTATGGCTACACCTTC. The V gene is TRBV12-3 or TRBV12-4, the J gene TRBJ1-2, with a weak D call TRBD1 (6 bases). CDR3 length: 15 residues. V shed 6 bases and J shed 4 bases, with 18 bases lying between them.